This T cell receptor (beta chain) is drawn from a study of shared clonotypes between healthy human individuals. Study-wide context: There were three CD4 naive, three CD4 memory, two CD8 naive and one CD8 memory plates per donor.

Details on this clone: Antigen: not known.

Findings of the study overall: The donor pool, a small one, limited the genetic and exposure-history diversity represented. Naive subsets typically showed greater estimated richness than memory subsets.

Researchers divided each subset's genomic DNA evenly across several immunoSEQ plates. Using immunoSEQ multiplex PCR, the repertoire was profiled, and TCRdb retains in-frame clones only, with some absent. The sample yields over a million clones, 98% seen once. Deletions cut 3 bases from V and 2 bases from J, with 14 bases between. Germline V gene data show CDR1 as SGHRS and CDR2 as YFSETQ. CDR3 length equals 15 residues. The chain combines TRBV5-1 with TRBJ1-2, with D tentatively TRBD1 (6 bases). The clonotype was recovered from a man between 25 and 39 years old in good health. The sequenced sample was naive CD4+ T cells sorted from blood. Subset indicated: CD45RA+ positively selected. The DNA of the CDR3 is TGCGCCAGCAGCTCACTTGAGCAGGGGAACTATGGCTACACCTTC. It codes for CASSSLEQGNYGYTF.